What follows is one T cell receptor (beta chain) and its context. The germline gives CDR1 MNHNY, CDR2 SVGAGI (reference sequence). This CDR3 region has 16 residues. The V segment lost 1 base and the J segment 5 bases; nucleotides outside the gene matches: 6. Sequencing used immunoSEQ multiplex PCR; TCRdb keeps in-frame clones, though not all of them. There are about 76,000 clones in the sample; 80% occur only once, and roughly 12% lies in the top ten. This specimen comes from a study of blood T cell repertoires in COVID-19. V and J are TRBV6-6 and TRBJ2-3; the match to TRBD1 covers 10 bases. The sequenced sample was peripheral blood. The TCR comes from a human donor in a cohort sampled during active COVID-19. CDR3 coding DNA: TGTGCCAGCAGTTACTTTGACAGGGGGCGCGAAGATACGCAGTATTTT. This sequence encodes CASSYFDRGREDTQYF.